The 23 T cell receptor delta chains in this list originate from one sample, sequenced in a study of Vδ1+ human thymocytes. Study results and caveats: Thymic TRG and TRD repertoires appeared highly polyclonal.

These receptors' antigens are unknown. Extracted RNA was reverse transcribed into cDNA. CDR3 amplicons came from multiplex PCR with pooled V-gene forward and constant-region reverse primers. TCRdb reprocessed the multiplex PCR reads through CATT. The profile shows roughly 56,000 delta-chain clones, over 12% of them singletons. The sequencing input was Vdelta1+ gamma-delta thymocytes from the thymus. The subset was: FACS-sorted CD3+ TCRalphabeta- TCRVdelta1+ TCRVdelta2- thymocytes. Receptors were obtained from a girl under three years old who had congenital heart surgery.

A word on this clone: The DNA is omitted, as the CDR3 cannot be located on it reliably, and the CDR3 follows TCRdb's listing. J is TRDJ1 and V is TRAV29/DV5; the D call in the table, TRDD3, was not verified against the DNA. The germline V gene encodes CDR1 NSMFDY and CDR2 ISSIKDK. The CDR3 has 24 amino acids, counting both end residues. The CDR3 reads CSVLLCSKRSVISTGGYSTDKLIF.

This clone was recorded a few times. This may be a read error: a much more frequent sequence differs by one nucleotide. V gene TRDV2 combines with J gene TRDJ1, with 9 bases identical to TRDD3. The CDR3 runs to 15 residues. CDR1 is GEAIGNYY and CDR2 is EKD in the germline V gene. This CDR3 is CARDPLGDATPKLIF. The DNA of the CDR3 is TGTGCCCGTGATCCACTGGGGGACGCTACACCGAAACTCATCTTT.

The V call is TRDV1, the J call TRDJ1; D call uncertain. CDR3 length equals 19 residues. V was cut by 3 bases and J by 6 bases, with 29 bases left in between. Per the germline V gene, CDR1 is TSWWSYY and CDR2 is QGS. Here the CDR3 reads CALGDPRTTGRNISHKLIF. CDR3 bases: TGTGCTCTTGGGGACCCTCGCACAACCGGGCGCAACATAAGCCATAAACTCATCTTT.

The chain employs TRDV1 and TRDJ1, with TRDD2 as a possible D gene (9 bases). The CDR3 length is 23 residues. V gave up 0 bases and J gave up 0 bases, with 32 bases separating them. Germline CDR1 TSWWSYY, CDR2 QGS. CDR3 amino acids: CALGELRPSYPWGTQSYTDKLIF. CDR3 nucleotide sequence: TGTGCTCTTGGGGAACTTCGGCCTTCCTACCCCTGGGGGACCCAATCGTACACCGATAAACTCATCTTT.

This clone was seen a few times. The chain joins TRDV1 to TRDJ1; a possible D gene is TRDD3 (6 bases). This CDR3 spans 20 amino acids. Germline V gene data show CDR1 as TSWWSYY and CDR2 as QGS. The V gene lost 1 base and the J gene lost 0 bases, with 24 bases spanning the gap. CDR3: CALGEQEGGVSGGYTDKLIF. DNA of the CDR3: TGTGCTCTTGGGGAACAGGAGGGTGGCGTAAGTGGGGGTTACACCGATAAACTCATCTTT.

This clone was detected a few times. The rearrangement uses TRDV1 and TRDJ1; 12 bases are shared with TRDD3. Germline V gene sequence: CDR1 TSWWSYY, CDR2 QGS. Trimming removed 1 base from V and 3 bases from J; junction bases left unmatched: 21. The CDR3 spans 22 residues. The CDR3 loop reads CALGEHPRGPVLGDTFSDKLIF. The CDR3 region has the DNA TGTGCTCTTGGGGAACACCCAAGGGGCCCGGTACTGGGGGATACTTTTTCCGATAAACTCATCTTT.

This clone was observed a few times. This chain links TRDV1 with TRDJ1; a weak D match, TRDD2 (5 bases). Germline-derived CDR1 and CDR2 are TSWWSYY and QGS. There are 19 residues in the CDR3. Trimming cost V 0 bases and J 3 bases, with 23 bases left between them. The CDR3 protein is CALGELRPTRISRPDKLIF. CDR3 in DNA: TGTGCTCTTGGGGAACTAAGGCCTACGAGAATCTCACGTCCCGATAAACTCATCTTT.

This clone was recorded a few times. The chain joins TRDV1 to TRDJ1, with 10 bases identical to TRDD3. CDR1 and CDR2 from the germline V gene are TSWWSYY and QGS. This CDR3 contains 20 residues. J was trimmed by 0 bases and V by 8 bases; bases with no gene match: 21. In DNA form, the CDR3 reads TGTGCTCTTTCCCAGCTGGGGGATATTTCCACCCCAAAGTACACCGATAAACTCATCTTT. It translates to CALSQLGDISTPKYTDKLIF.

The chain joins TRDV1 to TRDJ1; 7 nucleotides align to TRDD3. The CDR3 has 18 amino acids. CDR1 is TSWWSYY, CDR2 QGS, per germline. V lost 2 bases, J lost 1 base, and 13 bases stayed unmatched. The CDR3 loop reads CALGESAGYWGPTDKLIF. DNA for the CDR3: TGTGCTCTTGGGGAATCCGCCGGGTACTGGGGACCCACCGATAAACTCATCTTT.

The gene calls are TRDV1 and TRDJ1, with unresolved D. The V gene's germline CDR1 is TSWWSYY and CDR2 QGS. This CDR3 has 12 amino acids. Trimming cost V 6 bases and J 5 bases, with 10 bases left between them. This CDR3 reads CALGGRTDKLIF. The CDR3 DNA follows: TGTGCTCTTGGTGGGAGGACAGATAAACTCATCTTT.

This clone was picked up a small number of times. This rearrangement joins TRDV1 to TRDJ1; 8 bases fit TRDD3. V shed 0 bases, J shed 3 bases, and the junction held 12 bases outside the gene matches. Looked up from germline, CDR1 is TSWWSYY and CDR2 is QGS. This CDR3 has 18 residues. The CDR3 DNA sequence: TGTGCTCTTGGGGAACTAGCCGGACAGGGGGATAAGTCCGATAAACTCATCTTT. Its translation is CALGELAGQGDKSDKLIF.

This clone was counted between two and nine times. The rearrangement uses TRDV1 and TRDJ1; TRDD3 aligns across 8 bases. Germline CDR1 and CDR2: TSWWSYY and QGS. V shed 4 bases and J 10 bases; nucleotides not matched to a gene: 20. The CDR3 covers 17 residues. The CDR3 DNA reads TGTGCTCTTGGGGGGCCCCGTAGGGATACGGATCCGATAAGACTCATCTTT. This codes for CALGGPRRDTDPIRLIF.

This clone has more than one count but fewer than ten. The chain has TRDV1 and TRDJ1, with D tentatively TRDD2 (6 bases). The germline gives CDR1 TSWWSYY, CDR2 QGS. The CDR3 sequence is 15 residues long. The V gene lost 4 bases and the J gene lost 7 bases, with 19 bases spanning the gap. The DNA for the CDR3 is TGTGCTCTTGGGGGAACCTTACCCTTCCGAAGTAAACTCATCTTT. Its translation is CALGGTLPFRSKLIF.

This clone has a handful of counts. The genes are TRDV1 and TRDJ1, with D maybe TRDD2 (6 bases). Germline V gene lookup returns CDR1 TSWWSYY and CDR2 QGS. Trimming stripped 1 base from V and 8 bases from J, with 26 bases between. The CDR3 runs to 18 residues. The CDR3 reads CALGEPGSPTRGWVKLIF. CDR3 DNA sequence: TGTGCTCTTGGGGAACCGGGAAGTCCTACGAGGGGCTGGGTGAAACTCATCTTT.

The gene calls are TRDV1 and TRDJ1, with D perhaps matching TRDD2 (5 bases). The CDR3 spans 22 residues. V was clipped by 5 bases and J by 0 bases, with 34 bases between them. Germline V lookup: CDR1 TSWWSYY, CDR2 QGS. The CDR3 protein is CALGHSRLRLHITALNTDKLIF. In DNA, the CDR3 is TGTGCTCTTGGGCACTCTCGCCTACGCCTACATATCACTGCTCTGAACACCGATAAACTCATCTTT.

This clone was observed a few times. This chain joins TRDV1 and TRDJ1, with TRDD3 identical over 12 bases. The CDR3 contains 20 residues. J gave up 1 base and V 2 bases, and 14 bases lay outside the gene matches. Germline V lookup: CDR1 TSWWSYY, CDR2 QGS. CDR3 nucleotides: TGTGCTCTTGGGGAAGACCGAAACTGGGGGATACATCATCCCACCGATAAACTCATCTTT. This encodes CALGEDRNWGIHHPTDKLIF.

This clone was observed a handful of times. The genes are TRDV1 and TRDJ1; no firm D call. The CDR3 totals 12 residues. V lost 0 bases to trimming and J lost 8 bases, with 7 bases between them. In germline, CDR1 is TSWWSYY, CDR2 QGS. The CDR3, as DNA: TGTGCTCTTGGGGAACTAGAGGGAAAACTCATCTTT. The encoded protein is CALGELEGKLIF.

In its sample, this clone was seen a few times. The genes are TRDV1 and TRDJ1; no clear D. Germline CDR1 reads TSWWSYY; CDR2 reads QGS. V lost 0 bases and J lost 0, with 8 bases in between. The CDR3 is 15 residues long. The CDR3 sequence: CALGELVSYTDKLIF. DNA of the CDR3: TGTGCTCTTGGGGAACTAGTGAGCTACACCGATAAACTCATCTTT.

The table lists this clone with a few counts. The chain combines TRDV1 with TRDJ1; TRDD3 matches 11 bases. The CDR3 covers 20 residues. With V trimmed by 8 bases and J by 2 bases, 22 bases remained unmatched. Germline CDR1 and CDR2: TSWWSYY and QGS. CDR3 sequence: CALSCSYKELGDTGTDKLIF. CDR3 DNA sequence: TGTGCTCTTAGTTGCTCCTACAAGGAGTTGGGGGATACGGGGACCGATAAACTCATCTTT.

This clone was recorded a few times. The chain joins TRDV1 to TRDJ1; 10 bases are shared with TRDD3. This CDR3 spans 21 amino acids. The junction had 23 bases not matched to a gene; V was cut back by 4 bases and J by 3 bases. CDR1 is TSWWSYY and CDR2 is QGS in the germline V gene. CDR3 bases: TGTGCTCTTGGGGTCCATTCTTCCTGCACTGTACTGGGGGATTCGGCCGATAAACTCATCTTT. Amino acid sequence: CALGVHSSCTVLGDSADKLIF.

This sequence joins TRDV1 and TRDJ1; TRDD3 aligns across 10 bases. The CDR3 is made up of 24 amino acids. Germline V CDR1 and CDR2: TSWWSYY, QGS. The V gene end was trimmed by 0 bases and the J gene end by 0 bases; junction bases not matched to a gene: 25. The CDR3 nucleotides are TGTGCTCTTGGGGAACTGAGTCCCCTCCTCTTGGGGGATACAGCCTTAAAGTACACCGATAAACTCATCTTT. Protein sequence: CALGELSPLLLGDTALKYTDKLIF.

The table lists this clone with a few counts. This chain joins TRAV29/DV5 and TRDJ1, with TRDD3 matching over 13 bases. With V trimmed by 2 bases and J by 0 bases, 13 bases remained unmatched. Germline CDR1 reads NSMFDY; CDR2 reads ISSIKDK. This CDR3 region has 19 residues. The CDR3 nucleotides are TGTGCAGCAAGGGTCCTACTGGGGGATACGAGCAGGTACACCGATAAACTCATCTTT. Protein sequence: CAARVLLGDTSRYTDKLIF.

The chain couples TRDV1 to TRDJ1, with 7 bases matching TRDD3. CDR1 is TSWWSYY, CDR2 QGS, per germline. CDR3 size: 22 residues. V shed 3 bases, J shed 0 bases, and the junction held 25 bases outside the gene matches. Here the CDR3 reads CALGERPRGLRGIHLYTDKLIF. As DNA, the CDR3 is TGTGCTCTTGGGGAGCGACCTAGGGGACTACGGGGGATCCACCTGTACACCGATAAACTCATCTTT.